The clone carrying this T cell receptor (beta chain) occurred a few times. The antigen is not known. This sample is drawn from a study of response to subunit inactivated influenza vaccine. TCRdb re-called the RT-PCR reads through MiXCR, storing one row per CDR3 protein. This sample has 500,000 or so distinct CDR3 sequences, with approximately 17% found just once. Findings and limits, study-wide: With each seasonal influenza vaccination, the authors suggested, few new T cells are recruited.

The length of the CDR3 is 11 residues. Germline V gene data show CDR1 as MDHEN and CDR2 as SYDVKM. V lost 7 bases, J lost 4 bases, and 8 bases lay in between. This chain connects TRBV28 to TRBJ2-7; D possibly matches TRBD1 or TRBD2 (6 bases each). The material was CD4+ T cells sorted from PBMCs, obtained around 25 months after vaccination. The TCR was taken from a man aged 50 to 75 who received an inactivated influenza vaccine. CDR3 nucleotides: TGTGCCAGCAAGGGGGGATACGAGCAGTACTTC. Translated: CASKGGYEQYF.